This TCR beta chain was sequenced during a study of technical replicates of blood from a few donors. There are 15 residues in the CDR3. Germline V gene lookup returns CDR1 MNHEY and CDR2 SMNVEV (reference sequence). The J segment lost 5 bases and the V segment lost 7 bases, leaving 8 bases of the junction unmatched. Here immunoSEQ multiplex PCR was the method, and the copy in TCRdb shows in-frame clones only, minus some. Of some 71,000 clones in the sample, around 97% were seen once. This sequence originates from a human donor in good health. This sequence joins TRBV27 and TRBJ1-6; 7 bases are shared with TRBD1. The sample was T cells isolated from PBMCs. DNA of the CDR3: TGTGCCAGCACCACTACGGGACAGAATAATTCACCCCTCCACTTT. This sequence encodes CASTTTGQNNSPLHF.